This T cell receptor (beta chain) derives from a study of shared clonotypes between healthy human individuals (TCRdb year 2020). As for the study more broadly: Three men and a couple of women, aged 18 to 49 years, made up the cohort. For each donor, CD4 naive and CD4 memory were each given three plates, CD8 naive was given two plates, and CD8 memory was given one plate. Each donor's leukapheresis produced roughly between roughly 0.85 and 10 billion PBMCs. Different laboratories and diverse techniques were used to prepare libraries and sequence TCR repertoires, to increase sequencing depth and limit assay-specific biases. Blood TCR repertoires of four to six healthy adults were deeply sequenced to estimate repertoire size and the extent of clonotype sharing between individuals. Study-level results and caveats: Sampling was limited to blood, and TCR repertoires in tissue likely differ from TCR repertoires in blood. Estimated clonotype richness was generally larger for naive than for memory subsets. Clonotypes shared by all four sorted-subset donors showed higher generation probabilities than non-shared clonotypes. Roughly 5.2% of naive CD4, more than 3% of naive CD8, about 2.5% of memory CD4, and 0.35% to 0.5% of memory CD8 clonotypes were shared across several donors. Rarefaction of sorted-subset datasets indicated incomplete sequencing despite the large sequencing depth. Because the study included only a small number of donors, the genetic and exposure-history diversity represented was limited. Pairwise subsampling indicated that sequencing depth was expected to affect the degree of clonotype sharing among donors.

Using the deep immunoSEQ assay, TCR CDR3 regions were amplified from genomic DNA by multiplex PCR. Genomic DNA extracted from each cell subset was distributed evenly over all wells of several immunoSEQ 96-well plates, and each plate served as one replicate. For sorted subsets, each replicate PCR was loaded with around 220 ng genomic DNA, equivalent to about 33,000 T cell genomes. The purified libraries were quantified using a Qubit 3.0 fluorometer, sized with a Bioanalyzer 2100, and then quantified again using the KAPA Library Quantification kit. A separate single-read 150-cycle Illumina NextSeq 550 flow cell was used to sequence each immunoSEQ 96-well plate. The paper's processing steps were these. Because only junctional sequences without quality scores were contained in the immunoSEQ output, filtering matching that applied to full-length reads could not be performed. Sequences were annotated with PyIR, a Python wrapper for IgBLAST v1.9, using IMGT germline references to assign V/J genes and CDR3. Any read was removed if the V/J assignment was weak (E-value above 1e-6), the CDR3 was missing, or the read contained stop codons, out-of-frame junctions, or ambiguous translated residues. A V3J clonotype was defined by an identical inferred V gene, J gene, and CDR3 amino acid sequence. Percentage overlap between repertoires was calculated by dividing the number of shared unique clonotypes by the size of the smaller repertoire. Richness of each repertoire was evaluated using RTK rarefaction, the Chao1 estimator, and Recon v2.1 estimates of unobserved clonotypes. OLGA was used to compute generation probabilities for all TCRbeta clonotypes that the gDNA method yielded from a handful of donors. Sourced from immuneACCESS, this table was stored by TCRdb with only in-frame sequences that have V and J called. A share of the clones is absent; for the studies checked, an unresolved V gene accounts for under half, and the remainder has no known explanation. V, J and clone size are those of that table, while D and trimming were read from the DNA. The sample table contains hundreds of thousands of clones; only one count was recorded for about 96% of them. About 0.12% of the sample belongs to the ten largest clones.

Spanning cysteine to phenylalanine, the CDR3 consists of 15 amino acids. Just the 45-base CDR3 DNA is kept, in frame starting at base 1. V is cut back by 8 bases and J by 0 bases, with 4 bases in the junction unmatched. Looking up the germline V gene yields CDR1 LGHNA and CDR2 YNFKEQ. As to this clone: Its cognate antigen has yet to be identified. One base away there is no much larger clone; base qualities are not given.

CD8 naive samples were CD45RO-negative cells positively selected for CCR7, giving a CD45RA+CCR7+ population that excluded TemRA cells. The donors were healthy, HIV-negative adults with no recently reported acute infections or vaccinations. All donors were Caucasian adults living in Nashville, Tennessee, USA. Blood was obtained by leukapheresis, after which PBMCs were separated by Ficoll-Histopaque density gradient centrifugation and cryopreserved in liquid nitrogen vapor phase. Analytical flow cytometry was used to check the purity and quantity of each magnetically sorted T cell population. Each sorted fraction had its genomic DNA isolated and then quantified by UV absorbance on a Nanodrop 2000c.

The TCR was taken from a woman aged 25 to 39 in good health. Material: naive CD8+ T cells sorted from blood. The label giving this sample's cell subset or site can be read as: CD45RA+CCR7+. The receptor chain draws on TRBV4-2 and TRBJ2-3; 11 junctional bases match TRBD2. Read as DNA, the sequence is TGTGCCAGCGGTCGACTAGCGGGAAGCACAGATACGCAGTATTTT. Its coded protein is CASGRLAGSTDTQYF.